Listed below are T cell receptor beta chains from one sample, sequenced in a study of T cells after yellow fever vaccination. TCRdb processed the 5' RACE reads anew with MiXCR; each CDR3 protein has one entry. The sample contains approximately 150,000 distinct CDR3 sequences, 9.3% of which appear only once. The sequences come from CD8+ T cells sorted from PBMCs, collected 45 days after the yellow fever booster vaccination. The receptors were gathered from a man aged 18 to 30 who received the YFV17D yellow fever vaccine. CDR3s include the opening cysteine and the closing phenylalanine or tryptophan. The order of the fields is V gene, D gene, J gene, CDR3 protein. The D gene is left open where the match is weak.

TRBV5-1	-	TRBJ2-5	CASSPTEGFQETQYF
TRBV25-1	-	TRBJ2-5	CASSEYLVGLGTQYF
TRBV7-3	-	TRBJ2-5	CASSLRRTLRETQYF
TRBV30	-	TRBJ2-7	CAWSPDSYEQYF
TRBV7-2	-	TRBJ2-7	CASSPQGGQEFSYEQYF
TRBV7-2	-	TRBJ2-1	CASSFLSAIEQFF
TRBV12-3/TRBV12-4	TRBD2	TRBJ2-7	CASSLWGGGNEQYF
TRBV7-9	-	TRBJ2-1	CASSLDGTPSWNEQFF
TRBV5-5	-	TRBJ2-3	CASSLEHLTDTQYF
TRBV18	-	TRBJ2-7	CASSPAGNNEQYF
TRBV27	-	TRBJ1-5	CASRPGPLNQPQHF
TRBV20-1	-	TRBJ2-7	CSARDIDGTYEQYF
TRBV6-6	TRBD2	TRBJ2-3	CASSGGLSTDTQYF
TRBV4-3	-	TRBJ1-2	CASSQGPGGGGRDGYTF
TRBV2	TRBD2	TRBJ2-3	CASSEGSGGAFTDTQYF
TRBV30	TRBD1	TRBJ2-2	CAWNSGGTGELFF
TRBV7-3	-	TRBJ1-6	CASSVTGNSPLHF
TRBV7-9	-	TRBJ2-3	CAGGTGFADTQYF
TRBV10-3	-	TRBJ2-1	CAISELTAYNEQFF
TRBV4-3	-	TRBJ2-2	CASSLHSVGTGELFF
TRBV7-9	-	TRBJ2-7	CASTNGLSDEQYF
TRBV4-1	-	TRBJ2-6	CASSQGAQAGANVLTF
TRBV7-6	TRBD1	TRBJ2-5	CASSPRTGNQYF
TRBV4-3	-	TRBJ2-2	CASSQDLKQGWIPGELFF
TRBV7-2	-	TRBJ2-3	CASSLAGMADTQYF
TRBV9	TRBD1	TRBJ2-5	CASSADTGARETQYF
TRBV27	-	TRBJ1-1	CASSFSGRSEAFF
TRBV12-3/TRBV12-4	TRBD1	TRBJ2-5	CASSQDRGPQETQYF
TRBV27	TRBD2	TRBJ2-1	CASKTSGGLVEQFF
TRBV6-5	-	TRBJ1-2	CASSYSARNYGYTF
TRBV24-1	-	TRBJ1-1	CATSRRANTEAFF
TRBV12-3/TRBV12-4	TRBD1	TRBJ2-3	CATLIRQGDTQYF
TRBV4-3	TRBD1	TRBJ2-3	CASSQGWTGGINTQYF
TRBV6-6	-	TRBJ2-5	CASSKGGEGAQYF
TRBV24-1	TRBD2	TRBJ2-3	CATSDSGGDAGPTDTQYF
TRBV5-1	-	TRBJ1-4	CASSFRTLEKLFF
TRBV7-9	TRBD2	TRBJ2-3	CASRMGLDRTDTQYF
TRBV12-3/TRBV12-4	-	TRBJ2-4	CASSTPPISVTSKNIQYF
TRBV4-1	-	TRBJ1-2	CASSRDDTEDYGYTF
TRBV4-2	-	TRBJ2-7	CASSPLGGDYEQYF
TRBV5-6	-	TRBJ2-1	CASSLGLAAYEQFF
TRBV7-9	-	TRBJ2-1	CASSLADGPHNEQFF
TRBV6-1	-	TRBJ1-1	CASSERVGGLYTEAFF
TRBV3-1	TRBD1	TRBJ2-7	CASSPGTGRPISYEQYF